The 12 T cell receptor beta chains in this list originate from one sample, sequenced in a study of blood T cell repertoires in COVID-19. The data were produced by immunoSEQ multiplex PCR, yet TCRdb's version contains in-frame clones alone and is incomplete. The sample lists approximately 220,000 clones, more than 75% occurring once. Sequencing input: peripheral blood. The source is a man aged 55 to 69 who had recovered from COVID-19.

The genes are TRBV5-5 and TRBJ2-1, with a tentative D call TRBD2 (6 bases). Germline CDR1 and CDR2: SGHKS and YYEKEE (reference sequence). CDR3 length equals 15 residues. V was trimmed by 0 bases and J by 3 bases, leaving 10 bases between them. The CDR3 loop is CASSLAGEFYNEQFF. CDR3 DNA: TGTGCCAGCAGCTTGGCGGGAGAATTCTACAATGAGCAGTTCTTC.

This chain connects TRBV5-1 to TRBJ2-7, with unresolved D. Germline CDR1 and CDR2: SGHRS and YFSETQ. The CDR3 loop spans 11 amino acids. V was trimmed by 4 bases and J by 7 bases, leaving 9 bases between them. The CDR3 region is CASSDNWEQYF. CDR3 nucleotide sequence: TGCGCCAGCAGCGACAATTGGGAGCAGTACTTC.

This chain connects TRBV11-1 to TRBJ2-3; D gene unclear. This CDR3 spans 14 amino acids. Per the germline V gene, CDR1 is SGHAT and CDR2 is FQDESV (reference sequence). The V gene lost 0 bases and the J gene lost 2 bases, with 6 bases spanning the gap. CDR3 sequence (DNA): TGTGCCAGCAGCTTAGCCGGTTACACAGATACGCAGTATTTT. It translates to CASSLAGYTDTQYF.

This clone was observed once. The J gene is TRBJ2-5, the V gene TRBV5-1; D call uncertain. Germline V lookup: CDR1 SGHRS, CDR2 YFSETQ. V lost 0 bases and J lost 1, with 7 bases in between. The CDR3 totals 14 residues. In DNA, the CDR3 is TGCGCCAGCAGCTTGGACACAACCCAAGAGACCCAGTACTTC. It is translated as CASSLDTTQETQYF.

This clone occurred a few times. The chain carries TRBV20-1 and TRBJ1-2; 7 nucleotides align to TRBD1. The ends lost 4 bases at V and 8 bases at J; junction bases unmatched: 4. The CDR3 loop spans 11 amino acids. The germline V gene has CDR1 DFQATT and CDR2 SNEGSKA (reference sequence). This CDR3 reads CSATQGLGYTF. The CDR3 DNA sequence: TGCAGTGCTACACAGGGGCTAGGCTACACCTTC.

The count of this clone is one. In DNA, the CDR3 is TGTGCCAGCAGTGTGAGCGGGGATGGGCCAGATACGCAGTATTTT. It encodes CASSVSGDGPDTQYF. V usage is TRBV2 and J usage is TRBJ2-3; 7 nucleotides line up with TRBD2. V was clipped by 4 bases and J by 4 bases; unmatched bases: 8. CDR1 is SNHLY and CDR2 is FYNNEI in the germline V gene. The CDR3 loop spans 15 amino acids.

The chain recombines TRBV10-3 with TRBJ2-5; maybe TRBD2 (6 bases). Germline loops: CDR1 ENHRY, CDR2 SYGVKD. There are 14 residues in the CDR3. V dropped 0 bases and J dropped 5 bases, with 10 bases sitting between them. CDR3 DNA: TGTGCCATCAGTGAGTCGCTGGGGACTGAGACCCAGTACTTC. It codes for CAISESLGTETQYF.

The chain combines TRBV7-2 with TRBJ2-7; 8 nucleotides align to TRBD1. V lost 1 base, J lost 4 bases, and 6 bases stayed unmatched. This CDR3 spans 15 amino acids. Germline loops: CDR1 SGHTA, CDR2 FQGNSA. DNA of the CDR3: TGTGCCAGCAGCTTAGAGGCAGGGGGCTCTTACGAGCAGTACTTC. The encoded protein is CASSLEAGGSYEQYF.

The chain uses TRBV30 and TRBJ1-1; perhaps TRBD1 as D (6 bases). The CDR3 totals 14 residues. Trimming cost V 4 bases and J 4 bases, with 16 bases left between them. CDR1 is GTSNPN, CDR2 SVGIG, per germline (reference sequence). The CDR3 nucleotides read TGTGCCTGGAAGGTTCCAGGGGCAGCCACTGAAGCTTTCTTT. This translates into CAWKVPGAATEAFF.

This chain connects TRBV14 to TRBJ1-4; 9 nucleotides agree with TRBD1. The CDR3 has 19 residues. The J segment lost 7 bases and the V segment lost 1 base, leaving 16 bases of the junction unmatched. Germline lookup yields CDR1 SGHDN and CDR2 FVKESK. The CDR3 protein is CASSQAIWVRDREGEKLFF. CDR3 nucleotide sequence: TGTGCCAGCAGCCAAGCAATCTGGGTCCGGGACAGGGAAGGTGAAAAACTGTTTTTT.

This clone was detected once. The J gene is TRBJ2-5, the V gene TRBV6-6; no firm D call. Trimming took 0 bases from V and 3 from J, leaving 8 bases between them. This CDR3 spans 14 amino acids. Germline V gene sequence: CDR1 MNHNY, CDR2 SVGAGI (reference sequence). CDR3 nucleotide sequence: TGTGCCAGCAGTTACTCGCAAATAGAAGAGACCCAGTACTTC. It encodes CASSYSQIEETQYF.

The CDR3 protein is CASSVVRAGNEQFF. In DNA form, the CDR3 reads TGTGCCAGCAGCGTAGTGAGGGCCGGTAATGAGCAGTTCTTC. The rearrangement joins TRBV9 to TRBJ2-1, with a possible D match to TRBD2 (5 bases). This CDR3 contains 14 residues. V lost 0 bases and J lost 7, with 11 bases in between. CDR1 and CDR2 (germline): SGDLS, YYNGEE.